This T cell receptor (beta chain) originates from a study of shared clonotypes between healthy human individuals. Background on the study: Researchers assigned three CD4 naive, three CD4 memory, two CD8 naive and one CD8 memory plate to each donor.

In the authors' methods: Owing to the provision of junction-only sequences devoid of quality scores by immunoSEQ, filtering differed. Method: immunoSEQ multiplex PCR; TCRdb's copy keeps in-frame clones and lacks some. The D gene and trimming were derived from the DNA, and the V and J assignments and clone size from that table. The sample comprises under 2,500,000 clones, approximately 94% of which are singletons, and approximately 0.13% rests with the top ten. The CDR3 is made up of 15 amino acids. CDR1 is SGHNT and CDR2 is YYREEE in the germline V gene (reference sequence). Trimming shortened V by 0 bases and J by 3 bases, and 13 bases separated the two germline ends.

Material: naive CD4+ T cells sorted from blood. This sample's subset: CD45RA+ positively selected. This TCR derives from a man in his late teens or twenties in good health. V is TRBV5-4 and J is TRBJ2-7; D is perhaps TRBD2 (6 bases). The CDR3 here is CASSLGASDYYEQYF. CDR3 DNA sequence: TGTGCCAGCAGCTTGGGGGCTAGCGATTACTACGAGCAGTACTTC. Using reference TRBV5-4 and TRBJ2-7 for the parts outside the CDR3, the full variable domain is ETGVTQSPTHLIKTRGQQVTLRCSSQSGHNTVSWYQQALGQGPQFIFQYYREEENGRGNFPPRFSGLQFPNYSSELNVNALELDDSALYLCASSLGASDYYEQYFGPGTRLTVT.